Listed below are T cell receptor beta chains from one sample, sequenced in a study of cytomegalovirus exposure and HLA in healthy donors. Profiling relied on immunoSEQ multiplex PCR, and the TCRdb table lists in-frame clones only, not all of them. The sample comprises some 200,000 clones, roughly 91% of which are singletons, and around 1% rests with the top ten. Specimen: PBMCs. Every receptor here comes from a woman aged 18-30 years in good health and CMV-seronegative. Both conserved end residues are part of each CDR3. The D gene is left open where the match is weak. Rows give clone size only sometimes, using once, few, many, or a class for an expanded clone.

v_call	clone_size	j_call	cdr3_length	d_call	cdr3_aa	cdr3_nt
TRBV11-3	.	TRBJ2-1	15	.	CASSLGVGGYNEQFF	TGTGCCAGCAGCTTAGGGGTGGGGGGCTACAATGAGCAGTTCTTC
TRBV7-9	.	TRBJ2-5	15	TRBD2	CASSRTSGGAETQYF	TGTGCCAGCAGCAGAACTAGCGGGGGGGCCGAGACCCAGTACTTC
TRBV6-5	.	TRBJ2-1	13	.	CASSPVADNEQFF	TGTGCCAGCAGTCCCGTAGCGGACAATGAGCAGTTCTTC
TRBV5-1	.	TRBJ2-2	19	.	CASSRGGLTGGVIPGELFF	TGCGCCAGCAGTAGGGGGGGACTCACCGGAGGAGTTATCCCCGGGGAGCTGTTTTTT
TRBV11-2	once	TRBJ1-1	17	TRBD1	CASSLSGRGYMYTEAFF	TGTGCCAGCAGCTTGTCGGGCAGGGGGTATATGTACACTGAAGCTTTCTTT
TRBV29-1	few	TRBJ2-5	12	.	CSFRGYQETQYF	TGCAGCTTCAGAGGGTACCAAGAGACCCAGTACTTC
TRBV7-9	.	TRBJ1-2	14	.	CASSLTESNYGYTF	TGTGCCAGCAGCTTAACAGAGTCTAACTATGGCTACACCTTC
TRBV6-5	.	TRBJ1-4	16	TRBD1	CASSSTTGVTNEKLFF	TGTGCCAGCAGTTCCACGACAGGGGTAACTAATGAAAAACTGTTTTTT
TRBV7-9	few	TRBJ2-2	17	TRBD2	CASSPHVGGRWAGELFF	TGTGCCAGCAGCCCCCACGTCGGCGGGAGATGGGCCGGGGAGCTGTTTTTT
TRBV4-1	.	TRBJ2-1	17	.	CASSLPTGGLAYNEQFF	TGCGCCAGCAGCCTCCCGACTGGCGGACTTGCTTACAATGAGCAGTTCTTC
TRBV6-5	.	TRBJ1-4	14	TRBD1	CASIRTGFNEKLFF	TGTGCCAGTATTAGGACAGGGTTTAATGAAAAACTGTTTTTT